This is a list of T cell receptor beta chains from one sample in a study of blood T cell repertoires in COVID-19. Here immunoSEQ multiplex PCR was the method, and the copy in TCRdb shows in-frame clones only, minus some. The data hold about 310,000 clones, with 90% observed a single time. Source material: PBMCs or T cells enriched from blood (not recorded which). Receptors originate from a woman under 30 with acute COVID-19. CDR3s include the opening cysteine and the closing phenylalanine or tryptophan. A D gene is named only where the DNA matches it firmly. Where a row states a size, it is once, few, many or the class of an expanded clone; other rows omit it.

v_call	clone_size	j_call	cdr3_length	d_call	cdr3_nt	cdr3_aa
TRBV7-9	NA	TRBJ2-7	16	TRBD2	TGTGCCAGCAGCCCGATACTAGCGGGAAGCTCCTACGAGCAGTACTTC	CASSPILAGSSYEQYF
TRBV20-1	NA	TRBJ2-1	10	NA	TGCAGTGCCACCAGGGATGAGCAGTTCTTC	CSATRDEQFF
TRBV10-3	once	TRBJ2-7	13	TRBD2	TGTGCCACCACTAGCGGGAGCTCCTACGAGCAGTACTTC	CATTSGSSYEQYF
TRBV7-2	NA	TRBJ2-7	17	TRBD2	TGTGCCAGCAGCTCAAGGGTACTAGCGGGCCCTGCCTACGAGCAGTACTTC	CASSSRVLAGPAYEQYF
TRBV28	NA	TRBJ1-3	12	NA	TGTGCCAGCCGGGGCTCTGGAAACACCATATATTTT	CASRGSGNTIYF
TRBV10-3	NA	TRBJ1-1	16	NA	TGTGCCATCAGTGAGTCCGGCGGGGTGGGGAACACTGAAGCTTTCTTT	CAISESGGVGNTEAFF
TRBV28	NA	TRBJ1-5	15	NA	TGTGCCAGCAGTTTGGGGGGGCCGAGCAATCAGCCCCAGCATTTT	CASSLGGPSNQPQHF
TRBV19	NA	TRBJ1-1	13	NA	TGTGCCAGTAGTATTAACCGGGGTCTCGGGGCTTTCTTT	CASSINRGLGAFF
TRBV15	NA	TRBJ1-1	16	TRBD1	TGTGCCACCAGCAGAGGTTACAGGGGTGGAGGCACTGAAGCTTTCTTT	CATSRGYRGGGTEAFF
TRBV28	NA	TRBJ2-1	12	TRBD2	TGTGCCACCTTAGCGGGAGGGGGTGAGCAGTTCTTC	CATLAGGGEQFF
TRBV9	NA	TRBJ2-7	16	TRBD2	TGTGCCAGCAGCGTAAACCCGTCCCGGGGGGAGTACGAGCAGTACTTC	CASSVNPSRGEYEQYF
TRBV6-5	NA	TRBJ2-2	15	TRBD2	TGTGCCAGCAGTATCGGGACTAGCGACACCGGGGAGCTGTTTTTT	CASSIGTSDTGELFF
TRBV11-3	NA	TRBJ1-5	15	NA	TGTGCCAGCAGCCCAGGCGACGGTTTCAATCAGCCCCAGCATTTT	CASSPGDGFNQPQHF
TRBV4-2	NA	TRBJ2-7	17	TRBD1	TGTGCCAGCAGCTCAAAACCCCGGGACAGCCTATCCTACGAGCAGTACTTC	CASSSKPRDSLSYEQYF
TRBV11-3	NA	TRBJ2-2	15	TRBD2	TGTGCCAGCAGCCCGAGACTAGCGGGAACCGGGGAGCTGTTTTTT	CASSPRLAGTGELFF
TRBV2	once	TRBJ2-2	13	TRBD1	TGTGCCAGCAAGGGGGCCAACACCGGGGAGCTGTTTTTT	CASKGANTGELFF
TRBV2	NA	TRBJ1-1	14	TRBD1	TGTGCCAGCAGCGACGGGACAGCGAACACTGAAGCTTTCTTT	CASSDGTANTEAFF
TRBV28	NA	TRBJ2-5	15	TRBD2	TGTGCCAGCAGTCCTGGGGGCGGGAGGAGGGAGACCCAGTACTTC	CASSPGGGRRETQYF
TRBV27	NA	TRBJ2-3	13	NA	TGTGCCAGCAGTTTAAGAGGCACAGATACGCAGTATTTT	CASSLRGTDTQYF
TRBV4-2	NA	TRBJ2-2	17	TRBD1	TGTGCCAGCAGCCAATTTACGGGACAGGGTAACACCGGGGAGCTGTTTTTT	CASSQFTGQGNTGELFF
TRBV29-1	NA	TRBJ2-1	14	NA	TGCAGCGTTATAGAGGGAACCTTCTACAATGAGCAGTTCTTC	CSVIEGTFYNEQFF
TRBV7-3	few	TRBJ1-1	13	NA	TGTGCCAGCAGCTTAAAGCCCGACACTGAAGCTTTCTTT	CASSLKPDTEAFF
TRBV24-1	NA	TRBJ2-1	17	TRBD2	TGTGCCACCAGTGATGCGGGGGGACACAGCTCCTACAATGAGCAGTTCTTC	CATSDAGGHSSYNEQFF
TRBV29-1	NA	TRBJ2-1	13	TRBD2	TGCAGCTTCAGGGCTAGCGGGAACAATGAGCAGTTCTTC	CSFRASGNNEQFF
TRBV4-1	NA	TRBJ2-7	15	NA	TGCGCCAGCAGCCAAGGTTCCAGGTTGTCCGAAGAGCAGTACTTC	CASSQGSRLSEEQYF
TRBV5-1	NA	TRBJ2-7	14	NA	TGCGCCAGCACCCCGCGGGCTGACTCCTACGAGCAGTACTTC	CASTPRADSYEQYF
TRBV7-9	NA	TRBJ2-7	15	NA	TGTGCCAGCAGCTACGTCGAGGCTGAGCCCCACGAGCAGTACTTC	CASSYVEAEPHEQYF
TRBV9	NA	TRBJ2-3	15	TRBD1	TGTGCCAGCAGCGGGACAGGAAGATTCACAGATACGCAGTATTTT	CASSGTGRFTDTQYF
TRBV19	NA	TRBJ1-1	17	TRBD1	TGTGCCAGTAGTATTCCGGGACAGGGTTTTTTGAACACTGAAGCTTTCTTT	CASSIPGQGFLNTEAFF
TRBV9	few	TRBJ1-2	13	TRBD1	TGTGCCAGCAGCCACCAGGGGGCGGAGGGCTACACCTTC	CASSHQGAEGYTF
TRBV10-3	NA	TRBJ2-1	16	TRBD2	TGTGCCATCAGTGAGGTTAGCGGGAGTCTTAACAATGAGCAGTTCTTC	CAISEVSGSLNNEQFF
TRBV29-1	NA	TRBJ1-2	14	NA	TGCAGCGTTGGGGGGGTACAGGAGAACTATGGCTACACCTTC	CSVGGVQENYGYTF
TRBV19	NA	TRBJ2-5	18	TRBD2	TGTGCCAGTAGTATAGACCCCCGTGCTAGCGGGATCCAAGAGACCCAGTACTTC	CASSIDPRASGIQETQYF
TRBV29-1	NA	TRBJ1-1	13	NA	TGCAGCGTTGAAGGGGGCCTTAGCACTGAAGCTTTCTTT	CSVEGGLSTEAFF
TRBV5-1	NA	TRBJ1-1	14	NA	TGCGCCAGCAGCTTACAGGCCATGAACACTGAAGCTTTCTTT	CASSLQAMNTEAFF
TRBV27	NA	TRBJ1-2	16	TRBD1	TGTGCCAGCAGTACATCGATCGGACAGGGGGTCCTTGGCTACACCTTC	CASSTSIGQGVLGYTF
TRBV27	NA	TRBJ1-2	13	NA	TGTGCCAGCAGTAACACGCCCTTCGATGGCTACACCTTC	CASSNTPFDGYTF
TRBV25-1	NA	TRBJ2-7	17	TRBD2	TGTGCCAGCGGGACACTAGCGGGAGGGCCGGAATACGGCGAGCAGTACTTC	CASGTLAGGPEYGEQYF
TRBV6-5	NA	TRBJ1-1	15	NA	TGTGCCAGCAGTTACTCGGTGAGGGCGGACACTGAAGCTTTCTTT	CASSYSVRADTEAFF
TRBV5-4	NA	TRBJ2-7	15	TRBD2	TGTGCCAGCAGCTCTGGGACTAGCGGGAGTAACGAGCAGTACTTC	CASSSGTSGSNEQYF
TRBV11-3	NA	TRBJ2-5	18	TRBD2	TGTGCCAGCAGCTTAGGGACTAGCGGGAAACACGTTACGGAGACCCAGTACTTC	CASSLGTSGKHVTETQYF
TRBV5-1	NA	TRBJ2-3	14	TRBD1	TGCGCCAGCGGGCCGACAGGGGCCGCAGATACGCAGTATTTT	CASGPTGAADTQYF
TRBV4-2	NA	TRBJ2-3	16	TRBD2	TGTGCCAGCAGCCAAGAAATAGCGGGGTTCACAGATACGCAGTATTTT	CASSQEIAGFTDTQYF
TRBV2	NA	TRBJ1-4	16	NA	TGTGCCAGCAGTGAAGCGCTTCACGGGGCTAATGAAAAACTGTTTTTT	CASSEALHGANEKLFF
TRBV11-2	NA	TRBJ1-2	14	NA	TGTGCCAGCAGCCACAGCAGGGGACGCTATGGCTACACCTTC	CASSHSRGRYGYTF
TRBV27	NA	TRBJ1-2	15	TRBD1	TGTGCCAGCAGTTTTTTACCGACAGGGGTTATGAGGTACACCTTC	CASSFLPTGVMRYTF
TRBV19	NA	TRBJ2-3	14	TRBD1	TGTGCCAGTACTCGGGACAGGGGGACAGATACGCAGTATTTT	CASTRDRGTDTQYF
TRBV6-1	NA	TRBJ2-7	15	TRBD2	TGTGCCAGCAGTGAAGAGCCTAGCGGGGCCGGAGAGCAGTACTTC	CASSEEPSGAGEQYF
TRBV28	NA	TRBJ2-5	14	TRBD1	TGTGCCAGCAGTGACGCCGGGACAGAAGAGACCCAGTACTTC	CASSDAGTEETQYF
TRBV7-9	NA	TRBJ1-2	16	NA	TGTGCCAGCAGCCTACCCGGGACGGGAGGACCTGATGGCTACACCTTC	CASSLPGTGGPDGYTF
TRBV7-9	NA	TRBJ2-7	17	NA	TGTGCCAGCAGCTTAGCTCTGGGCAGGCCGAGCTCCTACGAGCAGTACTTC	CASSLALGRPSSYEQYF
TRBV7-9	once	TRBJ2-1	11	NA	TGTGCCAGCTCGAGTTTAAGGGGAACGTTCTTC	CASSSLRGTFF
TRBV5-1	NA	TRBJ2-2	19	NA	TGCGCCAGCAGCTTGGGCCCTAATTCGGTCGCCCAAAACACCGGGGAGCTGTTTTTT	CASSLGPNSVAQNTGELFF